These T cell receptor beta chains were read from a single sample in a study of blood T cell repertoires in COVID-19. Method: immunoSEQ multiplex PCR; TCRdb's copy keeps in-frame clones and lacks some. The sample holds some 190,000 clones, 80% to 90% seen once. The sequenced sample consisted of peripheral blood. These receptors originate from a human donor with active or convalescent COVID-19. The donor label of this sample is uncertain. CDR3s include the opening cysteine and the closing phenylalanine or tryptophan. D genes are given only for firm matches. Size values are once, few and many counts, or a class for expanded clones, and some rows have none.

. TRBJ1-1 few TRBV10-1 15 CASSEYEQMNTEAFF TGCGCCAGCAGTGAGTATGAACAGATGAACACTGAAGCTTTCTTT
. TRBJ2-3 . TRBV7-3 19 CASSPSGADDGLMSDTQYF TGTGCCAGCAGCCCTTCAGGAGCGGACGATGGACTGATGTCAGATACGCAGTATTTT
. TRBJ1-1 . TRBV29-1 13 CSVVRDWNTEAFF TGCAGCGTTGTTCGGGACTGGAACACTGAAGCTTTCTTT
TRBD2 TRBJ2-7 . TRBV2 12 CASGLAGGDIHF TGTGCCAGCGGACTAGCGGGAGGGGACATACACTTC
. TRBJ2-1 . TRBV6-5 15 CASSTIKATGLEQFF TGTGCCAGCAGTACTATCAAAGCGACCGGACTTGAGCAGTTCTTC
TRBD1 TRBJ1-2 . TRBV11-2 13 CASSLDRGYGYTF TGTGCCAGCAGCCTTGACAGGGGTTATGGCTACACCTTC
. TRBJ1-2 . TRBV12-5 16 CASGFSGSSLDFGYTF TGTGCTAGTGGTTTTTCGGGGAGCTCCTTAGATTTTGGCTACACCTTC
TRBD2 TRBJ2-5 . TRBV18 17 CASSPGTSGSGQETQYF TGTGCCAGCTCACCAGGGACTAGCGGGAGTGGGCAAGAGACCCAGTACTTC
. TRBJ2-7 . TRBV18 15 CASSPSIDPSYEQYF TGTGCCAGCTCACCATCTATCGATCCCTCCTACGAGCAGTACTTC
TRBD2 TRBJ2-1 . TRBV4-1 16 CASSQGLTSGRGSKFF TGCGCCAGCAGCCAAGGTCTCACTAGCGGGAGGGGCTCTAAGTTCTTC
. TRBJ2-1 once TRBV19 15 CASSIWRDSYNEQFF TGTGCCAGTAGTATCTGGAGGGACTCCTACAATGAGCAGTTCTTC
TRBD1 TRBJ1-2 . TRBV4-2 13 CASSPTGDWDYTF TGTGCCAGCAGCCCTACAGGGGATTGGGACTACACCTTC
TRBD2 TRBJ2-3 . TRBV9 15 CASSAGLVITDTQYF TGTGCCAGCAGCGCCGGACTAGTTATCACAGATACGCAGTATTTT
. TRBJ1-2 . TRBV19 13 CASSMGGRNGYTF TGTGCCAGTAGTATGGGGGGTCGGAATGGCTACACCTTC
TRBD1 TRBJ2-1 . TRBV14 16 CASSHRQGQSYNEQFF TGTGCCAGCAGCCATCGACAGGGGCAATCCTACAATGAGCAGTTCTTC
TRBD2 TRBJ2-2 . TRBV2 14 CASKTSGVSGELFF TGTGCCAGTAAAACTAGCGGGGTCTCCGGGGAGCTGTTTTTT
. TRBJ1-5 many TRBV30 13 CAWSFRGSQPQHF TGTGCCTGGAGCTTCAGGGGAAGCCAGCCCCAGCATTTT
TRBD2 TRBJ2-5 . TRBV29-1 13 CSVVAGAGETQYF TGCAGCGTTGTAGCGGGGGCCGGGGAGACCCAGTACTTC
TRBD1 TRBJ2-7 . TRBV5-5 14 CASSLDPFRQGWRF TGTGCCAGCAGCTTGGACCCTTTCAGACAGGGATGGCGCTTC
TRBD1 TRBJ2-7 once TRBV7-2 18 CASSLGTGTGAFSYEQYF TGTGCCAGCAGCTTAGGGACCGGGACAGGGGCTTTCTCCTACGAGCAGTACTTC
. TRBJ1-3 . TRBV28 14 CASSLRGGGNTIYF TGTGCCAGCAGTTTAAGGGGGGGTGGAAACACCATATATTTT
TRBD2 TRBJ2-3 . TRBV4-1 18 CASSQVLVAGGPTDTQYF TGCGCCAGCAGCCAAGTTCTCGTAGCGGGGGGTCCCACAGATACGCAGTATTTT
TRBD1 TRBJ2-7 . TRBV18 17 CASSPLFRDRVHHEQYF TGTGCCAGCTCACCTTTATTTCGGGACAGGGTCCACCACGAGCAGTACTTC
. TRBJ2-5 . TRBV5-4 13 CASSLRGEETQYF TGTGCCAGCAGCCTCAGGGGGGAGGAGACCCAGTACTTC
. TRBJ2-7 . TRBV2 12 CASSGSSYEQYF TGTGCCAGCTCAGGAAGCTCCTACGAGCAGTACTTC
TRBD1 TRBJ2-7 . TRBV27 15 CASSRPGQGPYEQYF TGTGCCAGCAGTCGGCCAGGACAGGGCCCCTACGAGCAGTACTTC